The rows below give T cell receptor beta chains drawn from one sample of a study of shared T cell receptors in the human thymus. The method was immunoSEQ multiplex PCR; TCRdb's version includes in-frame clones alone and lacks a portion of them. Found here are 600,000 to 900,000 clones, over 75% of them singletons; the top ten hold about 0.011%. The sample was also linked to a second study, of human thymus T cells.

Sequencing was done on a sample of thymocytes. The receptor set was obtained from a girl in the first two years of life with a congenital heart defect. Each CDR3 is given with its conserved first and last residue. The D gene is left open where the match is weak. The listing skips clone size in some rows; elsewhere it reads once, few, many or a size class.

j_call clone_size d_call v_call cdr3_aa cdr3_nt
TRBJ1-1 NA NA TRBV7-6 CASILGGARTEAFF TGTGCCAGCATCCTGGGGGGGGCGAGGACTGAAGCTTTCTTT
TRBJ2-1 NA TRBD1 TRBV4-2 CASSHQTGTGSYNEQFF TGTGCCAGCAGCCACCAAACCGGGACAGGCTCCTACAATGAGCAGTTCTTC
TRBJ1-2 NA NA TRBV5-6 CASSLRGKGYGYTF TGTGCCAGCAGCTTGAGAGGGAAGGGCTATGGCTACACCTTC
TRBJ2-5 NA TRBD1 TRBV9 CASSVAGGQGGCSETQYF TGTGCCAGCAGCGTAGCGGGGGGACAGGGGGGATGTTCGGAGACCCAGTACTTC
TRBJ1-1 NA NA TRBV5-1 CASRLGVRSSEAFF TGCGCCAGCAGATTGGGGGTTCGGAGTTCTGAAGCTTTCTTT
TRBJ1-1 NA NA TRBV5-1 CASSPTGLNTEAFF TGCGCCAGCAGCCCTACAGGCCTAAACACTGAAGCTTTCTTT
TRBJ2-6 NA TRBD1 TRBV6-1 CASSDRDRAPPGANVLTF TGTGCCAGCAGTGACCGGGACAGGGCCCCTCCTGGGGCCAACGTCCTGACTTTC
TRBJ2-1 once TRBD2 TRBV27 CASSRGGNLYNEQFF TGTGCCAGCAGTCGCGGGGGAAACCTCTACAATGAGCAGTTCTTC
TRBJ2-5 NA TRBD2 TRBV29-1 CSVERGRGGVGETQYF TGCAGCGTTGAGAGGGGCCGCGGGGGAGTTGGGGAGACCCAGTACTTC
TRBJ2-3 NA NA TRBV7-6 CASSYRQYTDTQYF TGTGCCAGCAGCTATCGACAGTACACAGATACGCAGTATTTT
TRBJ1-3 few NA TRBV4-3 CASSQRQRRNSGNTIYF TGCGCCAGCAGCCAACGACAGAGGAGAAACTCTGGAAACACCATATATTTT
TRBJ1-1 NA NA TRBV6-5 CATGHPLPLTEAFF TGTGCCACGGGACACCCCTTACCGCTGACTGAAGCTTTCTTT
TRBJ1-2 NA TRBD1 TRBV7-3 CASSLKGRGRDYGYTF TGTGCCAGCAGCTTAAAGGGCAGGGGGCGCGACTATGGCTACACCTTC
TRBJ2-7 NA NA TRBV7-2 CASSPPASGDEQYF TGTGCCAGCAGCCCCCCCGCATCAGGGGACGAGCAGTACTTC
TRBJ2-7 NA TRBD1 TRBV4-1 CASSQDSLRGPRTYEQYF TGCGCCAGCAGCCAAGATTCCCTAAGGGGGCCAAGAACCTACGAGCAGTACTTC
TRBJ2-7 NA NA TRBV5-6 CASSLGRLNVLLEQYF TGTGCCAGCAGTTTGGGTCGCCTCAACGTACTCCTCGAGCAGTACTTC
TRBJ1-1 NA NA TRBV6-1 CASTGTGNSTEAFF TGTGCCAGCACCGGAACAGGGAACTCCACTGAAGCTTTCTTT
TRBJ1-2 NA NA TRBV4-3 CASSQETAYGGDYGYTF TGCGCCAGCAGCCAAGAAACGGCCTACGGAGGAGACTATGGCTACACCTTC
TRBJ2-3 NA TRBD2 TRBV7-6 CASSSSLAGVTDTQYF TGTGCCAGCAGCTCGTCCCTAGCGGGGGTCACAGATACGCAGTATTTT
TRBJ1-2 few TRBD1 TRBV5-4 CASSPTATGAFPYTF TGTGCCAGCAGCCCAACCGCTACAGGGGCATTTCCCTACACCTTC
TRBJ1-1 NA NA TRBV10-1 CASSDGQITLNTEAFF TGCGCCAGCAGTGATGGTCAGATTACCCTGAACACTGAAGCTTTCTTT
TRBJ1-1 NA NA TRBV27 CASRAWAPNTEAFF TGTGCCAGCAGGGCATGGGCACCAAACACTGAAGCTTTCTTT
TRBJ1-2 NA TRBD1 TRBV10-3 CAISEDRGRYGYTF TGTGCCATCAGTGAGGACAGGGGACGCTATGGCTACACCTTC
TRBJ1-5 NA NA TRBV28 CASRTGTGTPRDQPQHF TGTGCCAGCAGGACCGGGACTGGAACACCAAGGGATCAGCCCCAGCATTTT
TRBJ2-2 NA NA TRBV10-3 CAISESPGSDGELFF TGTGCCATCAGTGAGTCGCCCGGGAGTGACGGGGAGCTGTTTTTT
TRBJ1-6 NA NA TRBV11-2 CASSLGQGNSPLHF TGTGCCAGCAGCTTAGGCCAGGGGAATTCACCCCTCCACTTT
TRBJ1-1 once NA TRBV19 CASSISRGVAMNTEAFF TGTGCCAGTAGTATAAGCAGGGGAGTAGCGATGAACACTGAAGCTTTCTTT
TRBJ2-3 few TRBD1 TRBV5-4 CASSSMDRSADTQYF TGTGCCAGCAGCTCGATGGACAGGTCTGCGGATACGCAGTATTTT
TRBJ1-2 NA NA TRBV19 CASSLLPGHRYGYTF TGTGCCAGTAGTCTCCTTCCGGGACATCGCTATGGCTACACCTTC
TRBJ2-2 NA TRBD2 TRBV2 CASSTGTSGGPNTGELFF TGTGCCAGCAGCACGGGGACTAGCGGGGGACCGAACACCGGGGAGCTGTTTTTT
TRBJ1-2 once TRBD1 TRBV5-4 CASSLNGTGERGRDYTF TGTGCCAGCAGCTTGAACGGGACAGGGGAGCGGGGGCGGGACTACACCTTC
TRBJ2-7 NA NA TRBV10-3 CASRGASDLGVSYEQYF TGTGCCAGCCGGGGGGCCTCGGATTTGGGCGTCTCCTACGAGCAGTACTTC
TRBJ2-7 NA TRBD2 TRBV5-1 CASSLEKGTSGVWQYF TGCGCCAGCAGCTTGGAGAAGGGGACTAGCGGGGTTTGGCAGTACTTC
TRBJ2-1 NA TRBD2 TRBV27 CASSSSTSGGATEQFF TGTGCCAGCAGTTCCTCTACTAGCGGGGGGGCCACTGAGCAGTTCTTC
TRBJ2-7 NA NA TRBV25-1 CASSLWGHLYF TGTGCCAGCTCCCTGTGGGGACACCTGTACTTC
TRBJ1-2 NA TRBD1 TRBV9 CASSVGQGAEVNYGYTF TGTGCCAGCAGCGTAGGACAGGGCGCCGAAGTTAACTATGGCTACACCTTC
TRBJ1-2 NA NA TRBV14 CASSQDMGAPGYGYTF TGTGCCAGCAGCCAAGATATGGGGGCCCCTGGGTATGGCTACACCTTC
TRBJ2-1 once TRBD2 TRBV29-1 CSVASGSYNEQFF TGCAGCGTTGCTAGCGGCTCCTACAATGAGCAGTTCTTC
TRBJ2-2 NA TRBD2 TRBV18 CASSPPTSGANTGELFF TGTGCCAGCTCACCACCGACTAGCGGGGCGAACACCGGGGAGCTGTTTTTT
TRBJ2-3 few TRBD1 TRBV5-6 CASSLPRDRDYFTDTQYF TGTGCCAGCAGCTTGCCCCGGGACAGGGATTACTTCACAGATACGCAGTATTTT
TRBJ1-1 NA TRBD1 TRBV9 CASSAAGGQVVRAFF TGTGCCAGCAGCGCAGCCGGAGGACAGGTTGTGCGCGCTTTCTTT
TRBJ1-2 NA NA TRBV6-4 CASSEGGIGGYTF TGTGCCAGCAGTGAAGGAGGGATTGGTGGCTACACCTTC
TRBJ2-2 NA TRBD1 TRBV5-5 CASSLSPGTVPTGELFF TGTGCCAGCAGCTTGTCCCCTGGGACAGTCCCTACCGGGGAGCTGTTTTTT
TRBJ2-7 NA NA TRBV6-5 CARKRRGITYEQYF TGTGCCCGTAAACGGAGGGGCATCACCTACGAGCAGTACTTC
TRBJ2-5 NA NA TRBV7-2 CASSLEVGGADQETQYF TGTGCCAGCAGCTTAGAAGTGGGGGGGGCGGACCAAGAGACCCAGTACTTC
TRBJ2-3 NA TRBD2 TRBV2 CASTTPLASRSDTQYF TGTGCCAGCACCACCCCACTAGCGAGTAGATCAGATACGCAGTATTTT
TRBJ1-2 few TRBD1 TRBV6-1 CASSEAGIRDRLNYGYTF TGTGCCAGCAGTGAAGCGGGGATAAGGGACAGGCTAAACTATGGCTACACCTTC
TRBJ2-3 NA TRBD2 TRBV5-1 CASRVMASGGDSTDTQYF TGCGCCAGCAGGGTGATGGCTAGCGGGGGGGATAGCACAGATACGCAGTATTTT
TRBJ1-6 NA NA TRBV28 CASTPVQNSPLHF TGTGCCAGCACTCCAGTCCAAAATTCACCCCTCCACTTT
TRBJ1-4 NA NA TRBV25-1 CASTGGVEKLFF TGTGCCAGCACTGGCGGGGTTGAAAAACTGTTTTTT
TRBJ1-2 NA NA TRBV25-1 CASSADSLYGYTF TGTGCCAGCAGTGCGGACAGCCTCTATGGCTACACCTTC